This entry is about one TCR beta chain. This specimen comes from a study of T cell responses to AZD1222 COVID-19 vaccine. This CDR3 contains 16 residues. V shed 1 base and J shed 4 bases, with 15 bases lying between them. The germline gives CDR1 SGDLS, CDR2 YYNGEE. Repertoires were generated with immunoSEQ multiplex PCR, while TCRdb's copy carries only in-frame clones and drops some. The sample has fewer than 85,000 clones, roughly 84% seen once. This sample comprised peripheral blood, obtained 28 days after the second AZD1222 dose. V is TRBV9 and J is TRBJ1-3; TRBD1 might be the D (5 bases). This TCR was sampled from an adult who received the AZD1222 COVID-19 vaccine. CDR3 region: CASSVTPGGEGNTIYF. The CDR3 coding sequence is TGTGCCAGCAGCGTAACCCCGGGGGGAGAGGGAAACACCATATATTTT.